The clone carrying this T cell receptor beta chain was recorded many times. Amplification targeted TCR beta CDR3 regions from RNA transcripts. TCR CDR3 regions were first amplified by RT-PCR with HTBI primers. TCRdb itself ran the multiplex PCR reads through MiXCR, one entry per CDR3 protein. The sample consists of approximately 34,000 distinct CDR3 sequences, around 53% of them appearing once. The data belong to a study of T cells in Graves' hyperthyroidism and ophthalmopathy. Trimming shortened V by 5 bases and J by 5 bases, and 18 bases separated the two germline ends. The germline gives CDR1 SGHTA, CDR2 FQGTGA. The CDR3 length is 15 residues.

This TCR was recovered from a woman aged 35 to 49 with Graves' ophthalmopathy. The sequencing sample was made of blood. The V gene is TRBV7-3, the J gene TRBJ2-5; maybe TRBD1 (8 bases). This CDR3 is CASSPQGGGMETQYF. In nucleotides, the CDR3 is TGTGCCAGCAGCCCACAGGGGGGGGGCATGGAGACCCAGTACTTC.